This T cell receptor beta chain was captured by sequencing in a study of shared clonotypes between healthy human individuals. From germline, CDR1 is MNHNS and CDR2 SASEGT. The V and J ends lost 7 bases and 4 bases, in that order; junction bases with no gene match: 6. The CDR3 has 13 residues. Generated by immunoSEQ multiplex PCR, the TCRdb table keeps only in-frame clones and is missing some. The data hold 2 million to 2.5 million clones, with 95% observed a single time. The genes are TRBV6-1 and TRBJ1-1, with 7 positions matching TRBD1. The source material was naive CD4+ T cells sorted from blood. The subset was: CD45RA+ positively selected. The clonotype was recovered from a man aged 18 to 35 in good health. The CDR3 DNA is TGTGCCAGCACCATAGGGACAGCCACTGAAGCTTTCTTT. This translates into CASTIGTATEAFF.